This T cell receptor beta chain was retrieved from a study of Ad26.COV2.S vaccination and SARS-CoV-2 variants. About the research overall: The authors gave Ad26.COV2.S intramuscularly, either once or twice 56 days apart.

The CDR3 is made up of 14 amino acids. V was shortened by 3 bases and J by 4 bases, with 12 bases between the two germline ends. Germline assignment: CDR1 SGHRS and CDR2 YFSETQ. As for treatment: some 20 received Ad26.COV2.S at low or high dose, single or two shots; a few received placebo; per-sample allocation not given. Sampling happened 63 days after the first vaccine or placebo injection. The vaccine delivered Wuhan-strain SARS-CoV-2 spike through an Ad26 vector. This table comes from immunoSEQ multiplex PCR, and its TCRdb copy is limited to in-frame clones, with some not included. Of roughly 460,000 clones in the sample, about 89% are singletons; the top ten hold roughly 1.7%.

V usage is TRBV5-1 and J usage is TRBJ2-3; D perhaps matches TRBD2 (6 bases). The sequencing here drew on peripheral blood, taken in a trial of Ad26.COV2.S vaccine versus placebo. The source of this sequence is a person between 18 and 65 years old who received the Ad26.COV2.S COVID-19 vaccine or a placebo. The CDR3 region is CASSSGLSADTQYF. The CDR3 region has the DNA TGCGCCAGCAGCTCCGGACTATCCGCAGATACGCAGTATTTT.